This T cell receptor (beta chain) was observed in a study of radiation and T cells in renal cell carcinoma. Study-wide background: Nephrectomy followed 15 Gy stereotactic body radiation by 4 weeks.

The data were produced by immunoSEQ multiplex PCR, yet TCRdb's version contains in-frame clones alone and is incomplete. The repertoire includes some 150,000 clones, around four fifths of them detected once, and approximately 24% sits in the top ten. Per the germline V gene, CDR1 is KGHSH and CDR2 is LQKENI. V was shortened by 6 bases and J by 0 bases, with 9 bases between the two germline ends. The CDR3 extends over 13 amino acids. Time point defined: baseline pretreatment blood. Noted treatment: 15 Gy SBRT to primary tumor, nephrectomy 4 weeks later. Radiation-treated patients gave blood at baseline, week 2 and week 4. The patient's renal cell carcinoma had clear cell pathology. This clone was seen only once. The antigen remains unidentified. Findings of the study overall: From baseline, blood top tumor clonotypes peaked at 2 weeks post-radiation.

The specimen was blood, collected from a patient whose treatment included radiotherapy and nephrectomy. The rearrangement links TRBV18 to TRBJ2-7; D call uncertain. The clonotype originates from a woman between 50 and 59 years old with renal cell carcinoma. The DNA of the CDR3 is TGTGCCAGCTCCCCTATCGACTCCTACGAGCAGTACTTC. It codes for CASSPIDSYEQYF.